The TCR beta chain under discussion was sequenced for a study of early T cells in non-severe SARS-CoV-2 infection. The overall study: Sequencing of bulk RNA from unsorted whole blood was done, without chain pairing. General observations from the study: VDJdb-based matching was biased toward anti-spike CD8 responses and missed private and CD4 specificities.

The TCR library protocol attached unique molecular identifiers to the individual cDNA molecules. TCRdb used MiXCR to reprocess the 5' RACE reads, holding one entry per CDR3 protein. The sample comprises about 56,000 distinct CDR3 sequences, about 10% of which are singletons, and 6.5% rests with the top ten. The length of the CDR3 is 13 residues. V shed 0 bases and J shed 4 bases, with 7 bases lying between them. Germline assignment: CDR1 DFQATT and CDR2 SNEGSKA (reference sequence). This clonotype was counted ten times or more. The antigen remains undetermined. The TCR sequence derives from an adult who was a healthcare worker with PCR-confirmed SARS-CoV-2 infection or an uninfected control (not recorded which). This rearrangement joins TRBV20-1 to TRBJ2-1; D is unclear. The sample taken for sequencing was whole blood. The CDR3 loop is CSARDTSYNEQFF. The CDR3, as DNA: TGCAGTGCTAGAGATACCTCGTACAATGAGCAGTTCTTC.